This T cell receptor beta chain came from a study of blood T cell repertoires in COVID-19. Sequenced by immunoSEQ multiplex PCR; TCRdb stores in-frame clones only, minus some. The data show over 200,000 clones, 85% seen once. The study assigned cohorts using participant-reported clinical history. Recovery meant two consecutive negative NP/OP PCR tests, professional clearance, or resolved symptoms. This CDR3 is built from 12 residues. With 2 bases clipped from V and 3 bases from J, the junction kept 1 base outside the gene matches. Germline V gives CDR1 SQVTM, CDR2 ANQGSEA. The table lists this clone with a few counts.

This chain links TRBV29-1 with TRBJ2-7, with TRBD2 matching 7 bases. The sequence was obtained from a man aged 40-55 years who had recovered from COVID-19. Material for sequencing was PBMCs or T cells enriched from blood (not recorded which). CDR3 residues: CSVELADYEQYF. The CDR3 DNA follows: TGCAGCGTTGAACTAGCGGACTACGAGCAGTACTTC.